This T cell receptor (beta chain) is drawn from a study of response to subunit inactivated influenza vaccine. Study results and caveats: Seasonal influenza vaccination, on each occasion, was suggested by the authors to recruit few new T cells.

This clonotype was detected only a few times. Its cognate antigen is unknown. With 0 bases removed from V and 5 bases from J, the gap between germline ends came to 11 bases. The CDR3 covers 14 residues. Germline-derived CDR1 and CDR2 are SGHRS and YFSETQ. TCRdb re-called the RT-PCR reads through MiXCR, storing one row per CDR3 protein. This sample has 500,000 or so distinct CDR3 sequences, with 16% found just once. This sample comprised CD4+ T cells sorted from PBMCs, obtained around 25 months after vaccination. The chain couples TRBV5-1 to TRBJ1-1; no firm D call. The sequence was obtained from a man in his fifties or sixties who received an inactivated influenza vaccine. The DNA of the CDR3 is TGCGCCAGCAGCTTGGAGGGAAAACGTACTGAAGCTTTCTTT. Its translation is CASSLEGKRTEAFF. Variable domain in full (rest from reference TRBV5-1 and TRBJ1-1): KAGVTQTPRYLIKTRGQQVTLSCSPISGHRSVSWYQQTPGQGLQFLFEYFSETQRNKGNFPGRFSGRQFSNSRSEMNVSTLELGDSALYLCASSLEGKRTEAFFGQGTRLTVV.